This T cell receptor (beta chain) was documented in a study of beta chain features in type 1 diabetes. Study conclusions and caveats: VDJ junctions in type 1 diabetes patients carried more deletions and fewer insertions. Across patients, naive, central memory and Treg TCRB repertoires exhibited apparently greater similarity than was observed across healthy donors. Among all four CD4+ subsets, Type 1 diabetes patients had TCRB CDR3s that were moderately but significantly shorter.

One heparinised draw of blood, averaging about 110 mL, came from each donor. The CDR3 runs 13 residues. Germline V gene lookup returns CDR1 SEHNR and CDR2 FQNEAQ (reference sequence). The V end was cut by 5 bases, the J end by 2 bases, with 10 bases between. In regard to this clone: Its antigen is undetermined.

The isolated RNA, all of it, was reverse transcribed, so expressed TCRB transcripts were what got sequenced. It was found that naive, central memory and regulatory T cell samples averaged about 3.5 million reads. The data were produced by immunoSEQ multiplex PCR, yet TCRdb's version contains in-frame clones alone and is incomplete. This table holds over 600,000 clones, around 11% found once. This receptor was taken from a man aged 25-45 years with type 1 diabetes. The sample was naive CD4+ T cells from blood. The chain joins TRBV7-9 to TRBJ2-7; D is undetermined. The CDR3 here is CASSPTDPYEQYF. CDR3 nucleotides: TGTGCCAGCAGCCCCACGGACCCCTACGAGCAGTACTTC. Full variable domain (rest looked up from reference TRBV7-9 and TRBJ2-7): DTGVSQNPRHKITKRGQNVTFRCDPISEHNRLYWYRQTLGQGPEFLTYFQNEAQLEKSRLLSDRFSAERPKGSFSTLEIQRTEQGDSAMYLCASSPTDPYEQYFGPGTRLTVT.